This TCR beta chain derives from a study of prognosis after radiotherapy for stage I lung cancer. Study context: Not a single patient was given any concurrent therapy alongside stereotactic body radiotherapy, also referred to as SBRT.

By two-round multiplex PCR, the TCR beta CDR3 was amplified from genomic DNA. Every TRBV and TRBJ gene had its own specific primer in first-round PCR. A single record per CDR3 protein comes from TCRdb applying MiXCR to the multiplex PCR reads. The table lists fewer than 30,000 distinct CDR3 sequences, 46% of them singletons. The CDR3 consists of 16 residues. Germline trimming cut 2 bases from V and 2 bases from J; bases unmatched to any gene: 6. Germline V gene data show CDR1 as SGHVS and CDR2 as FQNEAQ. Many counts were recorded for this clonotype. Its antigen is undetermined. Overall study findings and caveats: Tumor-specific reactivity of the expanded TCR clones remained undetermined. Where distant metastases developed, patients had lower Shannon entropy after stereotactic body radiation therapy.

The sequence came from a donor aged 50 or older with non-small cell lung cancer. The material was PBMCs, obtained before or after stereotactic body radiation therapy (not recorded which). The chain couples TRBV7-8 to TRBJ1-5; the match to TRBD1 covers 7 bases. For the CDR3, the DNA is TGTGCCAGCAGCTTAACCCAGGGGGGGGGCAATCAGCCCCAGCATTTT. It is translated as CASSLTQGGGNQPQHF.